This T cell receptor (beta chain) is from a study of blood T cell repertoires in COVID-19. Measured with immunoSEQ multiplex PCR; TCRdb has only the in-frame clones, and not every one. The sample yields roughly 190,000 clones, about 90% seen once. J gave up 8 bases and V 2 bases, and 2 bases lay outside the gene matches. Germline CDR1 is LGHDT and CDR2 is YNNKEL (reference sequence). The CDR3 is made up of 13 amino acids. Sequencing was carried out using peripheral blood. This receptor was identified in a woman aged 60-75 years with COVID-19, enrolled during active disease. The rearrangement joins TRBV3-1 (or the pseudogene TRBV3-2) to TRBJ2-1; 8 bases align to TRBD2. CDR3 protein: CASSQSGRHEQFF. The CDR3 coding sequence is TGTGCCAGCAGCCAAAGCGGGAGACATGAGCAGTTCTTC.